This T cell receptor (beta chain) was identified in a study of T cell repertoires in cytomegalovirus infection. The germline gives CDR1 LNHDA, CDR2 SQIVND (reference sequence). Trimming removed 8 bases from V and 8 bases from J; junction bases left unmatched: 4. The CDR3 has 13 residues. TCRdb independently ran MiXCR on the reads; one entry per CDR3 protein. The sample lists some 800,000 distinct CDR3 sequences, 25% to 35% occurring once. Remarks on this clonotype: The antigen is unknown.

The rearrangement joins TRBV19 to TRBJ2-1; 12 bases are shared with TRBD1. The sample here was cultured CD8+ T cells from PBMCs, taken from culture after CMV antigen stimulation. This receptor was obtained from a human donor in good health (CMV status not recorded). Some clones in this sample may be carry-over from other donors' samples. CDR3 DNA: TGTGCCAGTGGGACAGGGGGCTGGTATGAGCAGTTCTTC. The encoded protein is CASGTGGWYEQFF.